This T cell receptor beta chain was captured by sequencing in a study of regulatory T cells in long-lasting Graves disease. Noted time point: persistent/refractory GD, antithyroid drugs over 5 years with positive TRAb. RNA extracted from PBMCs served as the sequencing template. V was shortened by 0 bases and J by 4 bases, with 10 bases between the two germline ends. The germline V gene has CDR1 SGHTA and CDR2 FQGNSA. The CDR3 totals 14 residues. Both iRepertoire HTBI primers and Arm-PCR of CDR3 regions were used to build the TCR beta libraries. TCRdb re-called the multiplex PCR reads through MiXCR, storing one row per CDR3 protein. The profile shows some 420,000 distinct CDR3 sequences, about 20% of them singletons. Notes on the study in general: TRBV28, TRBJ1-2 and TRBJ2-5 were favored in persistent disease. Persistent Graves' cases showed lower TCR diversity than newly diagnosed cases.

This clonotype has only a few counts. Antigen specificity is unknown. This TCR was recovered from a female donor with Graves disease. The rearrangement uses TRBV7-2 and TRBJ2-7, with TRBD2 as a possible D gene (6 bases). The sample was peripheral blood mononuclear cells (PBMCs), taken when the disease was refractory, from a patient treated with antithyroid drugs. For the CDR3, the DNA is TGTGCCAGCAGCTTAGCGGGGGGTTGGTACGAGCAGTACTTC. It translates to CASSLAGGWYEQYF.